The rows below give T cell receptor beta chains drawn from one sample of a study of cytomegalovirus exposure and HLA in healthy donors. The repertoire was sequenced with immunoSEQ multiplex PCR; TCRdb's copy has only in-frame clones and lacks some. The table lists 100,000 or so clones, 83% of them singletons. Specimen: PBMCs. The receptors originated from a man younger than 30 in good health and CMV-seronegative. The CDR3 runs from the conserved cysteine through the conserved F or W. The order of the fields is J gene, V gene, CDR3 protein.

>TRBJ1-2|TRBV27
CASSLGARTVHGYTF
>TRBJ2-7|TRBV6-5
CASTQTGQYEQYF
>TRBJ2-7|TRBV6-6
CASTLTGDEQYF
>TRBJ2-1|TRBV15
CATSRVTSSLGNEQFF
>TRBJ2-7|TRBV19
CASSPLAGNYEQYF
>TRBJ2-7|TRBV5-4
CATQPRSTGDEQYF
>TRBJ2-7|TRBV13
CASSLGGLGEQYF
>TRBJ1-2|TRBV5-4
CASSLYQGSGYTF
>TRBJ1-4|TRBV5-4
CASSLAMNEKLFF
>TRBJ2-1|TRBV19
CASSIVGRAGKYNEQFF
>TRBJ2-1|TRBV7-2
CASSPPGLAGGPYNEQFF
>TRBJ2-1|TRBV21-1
CASSKEYEIREIIYNEQFF
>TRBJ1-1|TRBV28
CASTYSSQTAFF
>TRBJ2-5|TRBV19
CASSLGGSSGETQYF
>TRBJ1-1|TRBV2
CAITRTDPNTEAFF
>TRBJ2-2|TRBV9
CASSVREQPAGELFF
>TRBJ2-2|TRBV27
CASSYQVNTGELFF
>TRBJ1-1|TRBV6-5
CASSLQGVNTEAFF
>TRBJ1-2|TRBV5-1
CASMTGSVAGDYGYTF
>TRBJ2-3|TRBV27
CASHPGTRDTQYF
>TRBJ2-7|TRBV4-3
CASSQESRGTSGTYEQYF
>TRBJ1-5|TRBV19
CASLSRGGQPQHF
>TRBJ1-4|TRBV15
CATSLTGTRSEKLFF
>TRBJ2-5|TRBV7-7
CASGTGKRETQYF
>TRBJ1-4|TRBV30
CAWTPREGEKLFF
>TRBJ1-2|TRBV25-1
CASSESGDFYGYTF
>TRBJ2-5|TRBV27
CASSFIGQGKGETQYF
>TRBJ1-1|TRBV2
CASSLHRGPEAFF
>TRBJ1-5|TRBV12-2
CATTFGGQTFSNQPQHF
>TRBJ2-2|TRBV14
CASSQAMIPNTGELFF
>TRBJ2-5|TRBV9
CASSTRDLETQYF
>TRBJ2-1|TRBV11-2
CASRWTSGKNEQFF
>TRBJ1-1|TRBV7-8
CASSPDLGARGTEAFF
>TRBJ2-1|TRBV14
CASSQDVGAGGYEQFF
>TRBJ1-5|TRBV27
CASSLEGGNQPQHF
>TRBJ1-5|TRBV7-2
CASSLQEGQPQHF
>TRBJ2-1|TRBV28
CASRGRDSAGGSYNEQFF
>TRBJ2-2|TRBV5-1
CASNFSTGELFF
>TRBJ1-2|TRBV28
CASSLIGHFPANYGYTF
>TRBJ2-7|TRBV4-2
CASSQVGQGVYEQYF
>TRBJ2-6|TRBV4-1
CASSQETGRGANVLTF
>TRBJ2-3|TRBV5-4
CASSLAAGSPTQYF
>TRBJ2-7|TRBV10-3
CAISESDRGYEQYF
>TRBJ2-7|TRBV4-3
CASSQDLTGGLYYEQYF
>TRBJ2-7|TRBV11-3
CASSHSRLYYEQYF
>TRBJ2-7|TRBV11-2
CASSRPGEEYF
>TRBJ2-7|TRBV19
CASSVTSGRVPYEQYF
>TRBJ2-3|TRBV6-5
CASRGLEVDTQYF
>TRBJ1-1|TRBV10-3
CAIRGQENTEAFF
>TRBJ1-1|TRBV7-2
CASSLAGGDVSTEAFF
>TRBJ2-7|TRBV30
CAWRGFGSAYEQYF
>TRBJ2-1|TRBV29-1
CSVGGTGGGNEQFF
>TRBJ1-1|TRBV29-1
CSVPRQGDTEAFF